This T cell receptor beta chain was captured in a study of a mutant IDH1 vaccine in newly diagnosed glioma. Overall study: The sex distribution of treated patients was about 62% male and around 40% female, with a mean age of 40.4 years. Antecedent treatment encompassed radiotherapy, temozolomide, or their combination; the majority received both.

TCRdb's table, derived via immunoSEQ multiplex PCR, lists solely in-frame clones and lacks some. The data contain around 54,000 clones, approximately 80% of them singletons. The time point here: baseline, week 1 (first vaccination visit). Treatment reported: pre-vaccination baseline after standard-of-care therapy. Every donor had a new WHO grade 3 or 4 astrocytoma that was IDH1-mutant, with loss of nuclear ATRX. Sequenced here: PBMCs, sampled from a glioma patient treated with radiotherapy, temozolomide or both. The receptor was derived from a young man with glioma.

The chain's CDR3 is CASGEGGQPQHF. The CDR3 region has the DNA TGTGCCAGCGGGGAGGGGGGTCAGCCCCAGCATTTT. The V and J genes are TRBV28 and TRBJ1-5; D might be TRBD1 (6 bases). Trimming shortened V by 8 bases and J by 6 bases, and 11 bases separated the two germline ends. CDR1 is MDHEN, CDR2 SYDVKM, per germline. The CDR3 contains 12 residues.